This T cell receptor beta chain was sequenced in a study of early T cells in non-severe SARS-CoV-2 infection. Background on the study: Chains from this unsorted whole-blood bulk RNA could not be paired. Points from the study as a whole: In VDJdb matching, anti-spike CD8 responses were favored while private and CD4 specificities went missing.

This CDR3 region has 16 residues. In germline, CDR1 is MDHEN, CDR2 SYDVKM. Trimming cost V 2 bases and J 1 base; bases outside gene matches: 7. Researchers attached unique molecular identifiers to individual cDNA molecules. MiXCR, run by TCRdb on the 5' RACE reads, gives a single entry per CDR3 protein. The data hold 60,000 to 70,000 distinct CDR3 sequences, with 5.9% observed a single time. In its sample, this clonotype was seen many times. What it recognizes is unknown. The source of this sequence is an adult who was a healthcare worker with PCR-confirmed SARS-CoV-2 infection or an uninfected control (not recorded which). The chain recombines TRBV28 with TRBJ1-2; 7 nucleotides line up with TRBD1. The starting material was whole blood, obtained at baseline. As DNA, the CDR3 is TGTGCCAGCAGTTTACCGACGACAGGGTTTAACTATGGCTACACCTTC. Translating it yields CASSLPTTGFNYGYTF.